This T cell receptor (beta chain) emerged from a study of regulatory T cells in long-lasting Graves disease. With respect to this clonotype: A read error is possible here, since a much larger clone lies one base away.

Indicated time point: newly diagnosed GD, antithyroid drugs for less than 3 months. Construction of the TCR library relied on RNA isolated from PBMCs. The TCR beta library used iRepertoire HTBI primers with Arm-PCR amplification of CDR3. TCRdb independently ran MiXCR on the multiplex PCR reads; one entry per CDR3 protein. The repertoire holds 350,000 to 500,000 distinct CDR3 sequences, with 11% to 15% as singletons. The CDR3 loop spans 16 amino acids. V was trimmed by 1 base and J by 10 bases, leaving 20 bases between them. From germline, CDR1 is SEHNR and CDR2 FQNEAQ (reference sequence). A further study also used this sample, focusing on T cells in Graves' hyperthyroidism and ophthalmopathy. That paper notes: Recently diagnosed hyperthyroidism of less than 2 months' duration affected patients aged 18 to 65.

The chain combines TRBV7-9 with TRBJ2-1; D ambiguous. The sample was peripheral blood mononuclear cells (PBMCs), taken at new diagnosis, from a patient treated with antithyroid drugs. The source of this sequence is a woman in her forties or fifties with Graves disease. In DNA form, the CDR3 reads TGTGCCAGCAGCTTAGAGGGCGCTAAGGTGGTCGACGAGCAGTTCTTC. It specifies CASSLEGAKVVDEQFF.